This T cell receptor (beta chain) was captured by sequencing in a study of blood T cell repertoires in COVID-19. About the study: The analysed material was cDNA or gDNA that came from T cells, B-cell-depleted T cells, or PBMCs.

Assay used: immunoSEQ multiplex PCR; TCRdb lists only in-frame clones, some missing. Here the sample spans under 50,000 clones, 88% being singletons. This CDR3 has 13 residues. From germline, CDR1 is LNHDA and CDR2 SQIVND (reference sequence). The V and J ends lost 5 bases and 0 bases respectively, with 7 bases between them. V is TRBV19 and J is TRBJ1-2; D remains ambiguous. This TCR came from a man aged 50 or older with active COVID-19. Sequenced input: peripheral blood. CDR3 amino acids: CASSRVPNYGYTF. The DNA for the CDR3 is TGTGCCAGTAGTCGGGTCCCTAACTATGGCTACACCTTC.